A selection of T cell receptor beta chains follows, all from one sample in a study of PD-L1 blockade in urothelial cancer. Assay: immunoSEQ multiplex PCR; the TCRdb copy retains only in-frame clones and omits some. The data contain more than 60,000 clones, about 90% of them singletons. Specimen: PBMCs, collected around atezolizumab (anti-PD-L1) treatment. These receptor sequences come from a man aged 60-69 years with urothelial cancer. The CDR3 runs from the conserved cysteine through the conserved F or W. The D gene is left open where the match is weak. Expanded clones get a size class; other rows say once, few or many, or leave the size out.

d_gene,v_gene,j_gene,abundance,CDR3aa,CDR3nt
TRBD2,TRBV29-1,TRBJ2-1,NA,CSVVSSGGPNEQFF,TGCAGCGTTGTTTCTAGCGGGGGGCCTAATGAGCAGTTCTTC
TRBD1,TRBV4-1,TRBJ1-5,NA,CASSQAFPGQGKGFSNQPQHF,TGCGCCAGCAGCCAAGCCTTTCCGGGACAGGGTAAGGGCTTTAGCAATCAGCCCCAGCATTTT
NA,TRBV5-6,TRBJ1-1,NA,CASSHRVNTEAFF,TGTGCCAGCAGCCACCGGGTGAACACTGAAGCTTTCTTT
TRBD2,TRBV7-9,TRBJ2-3,once,CASSLGTAGGTDTQYF,TGTGCCAGCAGCTTAGGGACGGCGGGGGGCACAGATACGCAGTATTTT
TRBD1,TRBV7-2,TRBJ2-7,NA,CASRDRDRDYEQYF,TGTGCCAGCAGAGACCGGGACAGGGACTACGAGCAGTACTTC
NA,TRBV4-1,TRBJ2-1,NA,CASSQQGHSYNEQFF,TGCGCCAGCAGCCAACAGGGGCATTCCTACAATGAGCAGTTCTTC
NA,TRBV28,TRBJ1-5,NA,CASSSLDTRNQPQHF,TGTGCCAGCAGTTCCCTTGACACTCGCAATCAGCCCCAGCATTTT
NA,TRBV9,TRBJ2-4,NA,CASSVAPGTPKGIQYF,TGTGCCAGCAGCGTAGCTCCCGGGACACCCAAAGGCATTCAGTACTTC
TRBD1,TRBV7-2,TRBJ2-3,NA,CASRPGATGLTDTQYF,TGTGCCAGCAGACCCGGGGCGACAGGGTTGACAGATACGCAGTATTTT
TRBD1,TRBV7-7,TRBJ2-1,NA,CASSTGQGVRTEQFF,TGTGCTAGCAGCACCGGACAGGGGGTGAGGACTGAGCAGTTCTTC
NA,TRBV5-1,TRBJ1-2,NA,CASSLEGDGYTF,TGCGCCAGCAGCTTGGAAGGGGATGGCTACACCTTC
TRBD2,TRBV4-2,TRBJ2-7,NA,CASAPAGGQTYEQYF,TGTGCCAGCGCTCCCGCGGGGGGGCAGACCTACGAGCAGTACTTC
TRBD1,TRBV6-5,TRBJ1-2,NA,CASSGRDSPRGYTF,TGTGCCAGCAGTGGCCGGGACAGCCCTAGGGGCTACACCTTC
NA,TRBV12-5,TRBJ1-3,NA,CASAIRDTIYF,TGTGCTAGTGCCATTCGGGACACCATATATTTT
NA,TRBV18,TRBJ2-7,once,CASSPPVGLPNEQYF,TGTGCCAGCTCACCACCGGTGGGACTCCCGAACGAGCAGTACTTC
NA,TRBV7-3,TRBJ2-5,NA,CASSLDGRRETQYF,TGTGCCAGCAGCTTAGACGGCAGGAGGGAGACCCAGTACTTC
TRBD2,TRBV9,TRBJ2-3,NA,CASSVTAGGLTDTQYF,TGTGCCAGCAGCGTAACAGCGGGAGGACTCACAGATACGCAGTATTTT